Listed below are T cell receptor beta chains from one sample, sequenced in a study of T-cell memory formation after mild COVID-19. TCRdb re-called the 5' RACE reads through MiXCR, storing one row per CDR3 protein. This sample yields roughly 250,000 distinct CDR3 sequences, of which about a sixth are seen a single time; around 3.8% belongs to the top ten. Sequenced input: PBMCs or a T cell subset sorted from them (not recorded which). The receptor source for this set is a man younger than 30 who had mild COVID-19 (a few samples of this study predate the infection). Cell type and time point are not known. Both conserved end residues are part of each CDR3. The D gene is left open where the match is weak. Not every row has a clone size; where given, it reads once, few, many or a size class.

d_gene: .; abundance: .; v_gene: TRBV28; j_gene: TRBJ1-5; CDR3aa: CASSLWDPGAGDIGGNQPQHF; CDR3nt: TGTGCCAGCAGTTTATGGGATCCAGGAGCGGGGGATATTGGTGGCAATCAGCCCCAGCATTTT
d_gene: TRBD1; abundance: .; v_gene: TRBV4-2; j_gene: TRBJ2-3; CDR3aa: CASSQLQGTQYF; CDR3nt: TGTGCCAGCAGCCAATTACAGGGGACGCAGTATTTT
d_gene: .; abundance: .; v_gene: TRBV7-8; j_gene: TRBJ2-5; CDR3aa: CASSLAGTFPQETQYF; CDR3nt: TGTGCCAGCAGCTTAGCGGGTACATTTCCTCAAGAGACCCAGTACTTC
d_gene: .; abundance: .; v_gene: TRBV29-1; j_gene: TRBJ2-3; CDR3aa: CSVGVYDTQYF; CDR3nt: TGCAGCGTTGGGGTCTACGATACGCAGTATTTT
d_gene: TRBD2; abundance: few; v_gene: TRBV6-2/TRBV6-3; j_gene: TRBJ2-7; CDR3aa: CASTVGLAGDYEQYF; CDR3nt: TGTGCCAGCACCGTCGGACTAGCGGGGGACTACGAGCAGTACTTC
d_gene: TRBD1; abundance: .; v_gene: TRBV5-1; j_gene: TRBJ2-2; CDR3aa: CASSWTGQGAGELFF; CDR3nt: TGCGCCAGCAGCTGGACGGGACAGGGGGCCGGGGAGCTGTTTTTT
d_gene: TRBD1; abundance: few; v_gene: TRBV7-8; j_gene: TRBJ2-7; CDR3aa: CASSLDRGREQYF; CDR3nt: TGTGCCAGCAGCTTGGACAGGGGAAGGGAGCAGTACTTC
d_gene: .; abundance: few; v_gene: TRBV27; j_gene: TRBJ1-4; CDR3aa: CASSPPGMPNEKLFF; CDR3nt: TGTGCCAGCAGTCCCCCTGGGATGCCTAATGAAAAACTGTTTTTT
d_gene: .; abundance: .; v_gene: TRBV5-1; j_gene: TRBJ1-6; CDR3aa: CASSLDGEPINSPLHF; CDR3nt: TGCGCCAGCAGCTTGGACGGGGAACCAATTAATTCACCCCTCCACTTT
d_gene: .; abundance: few; v_gene: TRBV5-1; j_gene: TRBJ2-2; CDR3aa: CASSLDGRNTGELFF; CDR3nt: TGCGCCAGCAGCTTGGACGGCAGGAACACCGGGGAGCTGTTTTTT
d_gene: .; abundance: few; v_gene: TRBV5-1; j_gene: TRBJ2-2; CDR3aa: CASSLVGTAGNTGELFF; CDR3nt: TGCGCCAGCAGCTTGGTGGGCACGGCGGGGAACACCGGGGAGCTGTTTTTT
d_gene: .; abundance: .; v_gene: TRBV20-1; j_gene: TRBJ2-7; CDR3aa: CSASSDSSSYEQYF; CDR3nt: TGCAGTGCTAGTTCGGATTCCAGCTCCTACGAGCAGTACTTC
d_gene: TRBD2; abundance: .; v_gene: TRBV30; j_gene: TRBJ2-5; CDR3aa: CAFGAGGRETQYF; CDR3nt: TGTGCCTTCGGAGCGGGGGGTAGGGAGACCCAGTACTTC
d_gene: .; abundance: .; v_gene: TRBV5-1; j_gene: TRBJ2-1; CDR3aa: CASNGGTYNEQFF; CDR3nt: TGCGCCAGCAACGGGGGTACCTACAATGAGCAGTTCTTC
d_gene: .; abundance: few; v_gene: TRBV7-2; j_gene: TRBJ2-1; CDR3aa: CASSLASPGSYNEQFF; CDR3nt: TGTGCCAGCAGCTTAGCGTCCCCTGGCTCCTACAATGAGCAGTTCTTC
d_gene: TRBD1; abundance: .; v_gene: TRBV5-8; j_gene: TRBJ1-6; CDR3aa: CASSRQGASPLHF; CDR3nt: TGTGCCAGCAGCAGGCAGGGGGCTTCACCCCTCCACTTT
d_gene: .; abundance: many; v_gene: TRBV12-3/TRBV12-4; j_gene: TRBJ2-5; CDR3aa: CASSLGLAGAGETQYF; CDR3nt: TGTGCCAGCAGTTTAGGGCTCGCGGGGGCGGGAGAGACCCAGTACTTC
d_gene: TRBD1; abundance: few; v_gene: TRBV5-1; j_gene: TRBJ2-1; CDR3aa: CASSTGTGGSREGYNEQFF; CDR3nt: TGCGCCAGCAGCACAGGGACAGGGGGCTCCCGTGAGGGGTACAATGAGCAGTTCTTC
d_gene: TRBD2; abundance: few; v_gene: TRBV7-2; j_gene: TRBJ2-7; CDR3aa: CASSLEGTSGGYEQYF; CDR3nt: TGTGCCAGCAGCTTAGAGGGGACTAGCGGGGGCTACGAGCAGTACTTC
d_gene: .; abundance: .; v_gene: TRBV7-3; j_gene: TRBJ2-1; CDR3aa: CASSLAPGTYNEQFF; CDR3nt: TGTGCCAGCAGCCTCGCGCCGGGGACCTACAATGAGCAGTTCTTC
d_gene: .; abundance: .; v_gene: TRBV7-9; j_gene: TRBJ1-1; CDR3aa: CASSFLGSSLVLGANTEAFF; CDR3nt: TGTGCCAGCAGCTTTTTGGGGTCTTCGTTGGTCTTAGGGGCAAACACTGAAGCTTTCTTT
d_gene: .; abundance: many; v_gene: TRBV11-2; j_gene: TRBJ1-3; CDR3aa: CASSRNPKGLSGNTIYF; CDR3nt: TGTGCCAGCAGCCGAAACCCCAAGGGCCTCTCTGGAAACACCATATATTTT